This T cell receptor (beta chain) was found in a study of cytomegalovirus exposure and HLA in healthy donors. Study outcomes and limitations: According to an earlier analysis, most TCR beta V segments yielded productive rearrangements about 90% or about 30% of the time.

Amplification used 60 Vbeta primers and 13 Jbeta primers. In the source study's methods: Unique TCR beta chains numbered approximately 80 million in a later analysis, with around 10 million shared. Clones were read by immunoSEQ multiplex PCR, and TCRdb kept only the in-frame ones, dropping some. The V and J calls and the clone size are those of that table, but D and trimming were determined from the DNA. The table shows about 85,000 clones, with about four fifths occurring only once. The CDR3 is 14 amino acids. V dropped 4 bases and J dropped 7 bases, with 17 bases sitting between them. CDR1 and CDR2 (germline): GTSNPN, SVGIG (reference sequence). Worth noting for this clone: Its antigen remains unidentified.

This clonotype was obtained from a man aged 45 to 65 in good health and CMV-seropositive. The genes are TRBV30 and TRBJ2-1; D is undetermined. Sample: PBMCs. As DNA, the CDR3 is TGTGCCTGGACTCCCTGGAGCGAAGCAAATGAGCAGTTCTTC. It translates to CAWTPWSEANEQFF. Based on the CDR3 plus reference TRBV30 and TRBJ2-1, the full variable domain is SQTIHQWPATLVQPVGSPLSLECTVEGTSNPNLYWYRQAAGRGLQLLFYSVGIGQISSEVPQNLSASRPQDRQFILSSKKLLLSDSGFYLCAWTPWSEANEQFFGPGTRLTVL.